This TCR beta chain was captured by sequencing in a study of T cell repertoires in cytomegalovirus infection (dated by TCRdb to the late 2010s). Background for the entire study: Alongside well-studied HLA-B-restricted epitopes, the peptide stimulations were aimed at recently identified HLA-C-restricted CMV epitopes, whose presentation resists viral immunomodulation. Donor HLA type was relevant to the analysis, as public TCR beta signatures indicated carriage of CMV infection together with the matching HLA type. Findings and caveats that apply to the study as a whole: In both this cohort and an independent cohort of 350 to 400 donors, the cumulative frequency of public TCR beta family members distinguished carriers of CMV infection plus the relevant HLA type. The ex vivo response was dominated by HLA-C-restricted CMV-specific TCR beta clonotypes, which also provided the single most frequent clonotype in two of eight donors.

Reading the germline V gene gives CDR1 MNHEY and CDR2 SVGEGT. Compared with germline, V lacks 4 bases and J lacks 3 bases; bases without a gene match: 7. The CDR3 contains 15 residues, cysteine and phenylalanine counted. Only the CDR3 DNA is retained, 45 bases long and in frame from the first base. The treatment or condition label here, explained by the study, means: in vitro stimulation with specific CMV peptide epitopes to enrich CMV-specific T cells. Concerning this clonotype: Its specific antigen is unknown. No qualities accompany the bases; no much larger clone lies one base away.

Data came from an Illumina HiSeq 1500. The public reads were reprocessed in TCRdb via fastp at Q25 and MiXCR, keeping in-frame beta chains. Records with the same CDR3 protein are collapsed into one entry carrying the most frequent genes and DNA. The table for this sample lists about 900,000 distinct CDR3 sequences; approximately 33% of them were counted only once. 13% of the sample is in the top ten clones. The V and J segments used are TRBV6-2 or TRBV6-3 and TRBJ2-7; a stretch of 9 junction bases matches TRBD1. Sequences were derived from cultured CD8+ T cells from PBMCs, sampled from culture after CMV antigen stimulation. This TCR was recovered from a human donor in good health (CMV status not recorded). Some clones in this sample may be carry-over from other donors' samples. The nucleotides read TGTGCCAGCAGTTCGCGGACAGGGGATAGCTACGAGCAGTACTTC. This is translated as CASSSRTGDSYEQYF.